The rows below give T cell receptor beta chains drawn from one sample of a study of Graves' ophthalmopathy and Graves' hyperthyroidism. Via MiXCR, TCRdb re-called the multiplex PCR reads, giving one row per CDR3 protein. Of about 740,000 distinct CDR3 sequences in the sample, 40% were seen once. The sequenced sample consisted of peripheral blood. These receptors were collected from an adult man with Graves' ophthalmopathy. Both conserved end residues are part of each CDR3. The D gene is left open where the match is weak. Size tells how often a clone was seen (once, few, many) or the class of an expanded clone, and some rows leave it out.

clone size	J gene	V gene	D gene	CDR3 DNA	CDR3 protein
few	TRBJ2-7	TRBV5-1	NA	TGCGCCAGCAGCCCGGGACAAAGGCCATACGAGCAGTACTTC	CASSPGQRPYEQYF
NA	TRBJ2-1	TRBV11-2	TRBD1	TGTGCCAGCAGCTCCGGGACAGGGGATAGCGGGATGGAAAATGAGCAGTTCTTC	CASSSGTGDSGMENEQFF
NA	TRBJ1-5	TRBV5-6	NA	TGTGCCAGCAGCAGACATCACGTTAGCAATCAGCCCCAGCATTTT	CASSRHHVSNQPQHF
NA	TRBJ2-5	TRBV7-9	NA	TGCGCCAGCAGCCCACTAGAGGGAGGTTTGGAGACCCAGTACTTC	CASSPLEGGLETQYF
few	TRBJ1-2	TRBV10-3	NA	TGTGCCAGCAGTGCCGGGACCGCAGACTATGGCTACACCTTC	CASSAGTADYGYTF
few	TRBJ2-7	TRBV4-2	NA	TGTGCCAGCAGCCAAGCGCAGGACTGGACCTACGAGCAGTACTTC	CASSQAQDWTYEQYF
many	TRBJ1-4	TRBV7-2	TRBD1	TGTGCCAGCAGCGAACCTGGGACAGGGGCTGAACTGTTTTTT	CASSEPGTGAELFF
NA	TRBJ1-6	TRBV6-5	NA	TGTGCCAGCAGTGAAACCGGTACCAGTTCACCCCTCCACTTT	CASSETGTSSPLHF
NA	TRBJ2-7	TRBV19	TRBD2	TGTGCCAGTAGTCCGCGACTAGCGGGAGGGCTCTACGAGCAGTACTTC	CASSPRLAGGLYEQYF
NA	TRBJ2-5	TRBV14	TRBD1	TGTGCCGGCAGCCAAAACAGGGGAGAGACCCAGTACTTC	CAGSQNRGETQYF
many	TRBJ2-7	TRBV20-1	NA	TGCAGTGCTAGAGATATTGGGTACGAGCAGTACTTC	CSARDIGYEQYF
many	TRBJ2-5	TRBV29-1	NA	TGCAGCGTTACCGGACGGCTATCCCGGGAGACCCAGTACTTC	CSVTGRLSRETQYF
many	TRBJ1-4	TRBV7-9	TRBD1	TGTGCCAGCAGCTTCTCGACAGGGGTTGGAGAAAAACTGTTTTTT	CASSFSTGVGEKLFF
NA	TRBJ1-2	TRBV5-1	NA	TGCGCCAGCAGCTCCCTGGGGGATGGCCACACCTTC	CASSSLGDGHTF
once	TRBJ1-2	TRBV7-9	NA	TGTGCCAGCAGCTTGCTCGGGGGGGCCTATGGCTACACCTTC	CASSLLGGAYGYTF
NA	TRBJ1-1	TRBV20-1	TRBD1	TGCAGTGCTAGCTCTACCGGGACAGGGGTCGAAGCTTTCTTT	CSASSTGTGVEAFF
many	TRBJ2-7	TRBV20-1	NA	TGCAGTGCTAGGGTACGTCAGATGTACGAGCAGTACTTC	CSARVRQMYEQYF
NA	TRBJ1-2	TRBV25-1	NA	TGTGCTAGACAGCCGGAGGGTGGCTACACCTTC	CARQPEGGYTF
NA	TRBJ1-1	TRBV15	TRBD1	TGTGCCACCAGCAGTGTACAGGGGACGAACACTGAAGCTTTCTTT	CATSSVQGTNTEAFF
many	TRBJ2-6	TRBV29-1	NA	TGCAGCGTTGGGAGAGGAGCTAGTTCTGGGGCCAACGTCCTGACTTTC	CSVGRGASSGANVLTF
NA	TRBJ2-5	TRBV6-1	NA	TGTGCCAGCAGTGAAGATCCCCAGTACTTC	CASSEDPQYF
many	TRBJ1-5	TRBV7-9	NA	TGTGCCAGCACCAAGGACGGAAATCAGCCCCAGCATTTT	CASTKDGNQPQHF
once	TRBJ2-7	TRBV2	NA	TGTGCCAGCAAGGGAGGGTACTTC	CASKGGYF
many	TRBJ2-5	TRBV29-1	NA	TGCAGCGTGATTGATGCGGAGACCCAGTACTTC	CSVIDAETQYF
many	TRBJ1-6	TRBV20-1	NA	TGCAGTGCTATGGAGCAGTGGAATTCACCCCTCCACTTT	CSAMEQWNSPLHF
NA	TRBJ1-1	TRBV5-6	TRBD1	TGTGCCAGCAGACCACAGGGGTCTCCGGACACTGAAGCTTTCTTT	CASRPQGSPDTEAFF
many	TRBJ1-2	TRBV10-3	NA	TGTGCCATCAGTGAGTCTTGGACATCCTATGGCTACACCTTC	CAISESWTSYGYTF
few	TRBJ1-6	TRBV19	NA	TGTGCCAGTAAGGACGGTTATAATTCACCCCTCCACTTT	CASKDGYNSPLHF
few	TRBJ2-7	TRBV20-1	NA	TGCAGTGCTAGGCTCGATTCCTACGAGCAGTACTTC	CSARLDSYEQYF
many	TRBJ1-6	TRBV5-1	NA	TGCGCCAGCAGCTTGAAGGGTTCACCCCTCCACTTT	CASSLKGSPLHF
NA	TRBJ2-1	TRBV11-1	NA	TGTGCCAGCAGCTGGGCTTGGGACAATGAGCAGTTCTTC	CASSWAWDNEQFF
NA	TRBJ2-1	TRBV2	NA	TGTGCCAGCACCTTACTAGAATCCAATGAGCAGTTCTTC	CASTLLESNEQFF
few	TRBJ2-5	TRBV2	TRBD2	TGTGCCAGCAGTGAGCCGACTAGCGGGGGGGAAGAGACCCAGTACTTC	CASSEPTSGGEETQYF